This T cell receptor beta chain was sequenced in a study of control samples from healthy donors and cancer patients. Assay: immunoSEQ multiplex PCR; the TCRdb copy retains only in-frame clones and omits some. The sample records about 170,000 clones, roughly 91% being singletons. Germline CDR1 is SNHLY and CDR2 is FYNNEI. The germline V and J ends were trimmed by 6 bases and 4 bases, with 13 bases remaining between them. The CDR3 loop spans 14 amino acids. This clonotype originated in a woman aged 25 to 45 in good health. J is TRBJ1-5 and V is TRBV2; TRBD1 is a possible D gene (5 bases). The source material was blood. This CDR3 reads CASSQHGGNQPQHF. Written as DNA, the CDR3 is TGTGCCAGCAGCCAACATGGGGGGAATCAGCCCCAGCATTTT.